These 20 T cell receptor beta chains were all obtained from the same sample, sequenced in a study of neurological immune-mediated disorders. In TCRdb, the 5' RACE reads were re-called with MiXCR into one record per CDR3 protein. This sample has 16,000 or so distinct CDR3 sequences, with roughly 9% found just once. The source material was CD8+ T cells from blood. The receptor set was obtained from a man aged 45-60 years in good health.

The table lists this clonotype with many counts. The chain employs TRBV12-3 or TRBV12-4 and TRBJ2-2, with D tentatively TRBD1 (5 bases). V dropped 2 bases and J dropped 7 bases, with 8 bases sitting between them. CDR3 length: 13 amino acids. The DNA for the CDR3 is TGTGCCAGCAGTTTAAGGGGCGGCGGGGAGCTGTTTTTT. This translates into CASSLRGGGELFF.

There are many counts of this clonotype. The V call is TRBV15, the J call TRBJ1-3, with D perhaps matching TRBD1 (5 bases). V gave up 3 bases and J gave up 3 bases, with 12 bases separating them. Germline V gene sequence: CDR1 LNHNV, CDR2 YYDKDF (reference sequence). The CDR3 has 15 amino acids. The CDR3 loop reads CATSSQGLGGNTIYF. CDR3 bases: TGTGCCACCAGCAGTCAGGGTCTAGGTGGAAACACCATATATTTT.

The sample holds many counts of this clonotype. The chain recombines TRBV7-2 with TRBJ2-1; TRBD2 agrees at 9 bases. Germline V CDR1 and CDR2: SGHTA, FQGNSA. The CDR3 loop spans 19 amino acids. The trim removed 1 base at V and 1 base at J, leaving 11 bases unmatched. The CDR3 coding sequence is TGTGCCAGCAGCTTAGACCCTCCTGTGCTAGCGGGGTCCTACAATGAGCAGTTCTTC. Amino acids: CASSLDPPVLAGSYNEQFF.

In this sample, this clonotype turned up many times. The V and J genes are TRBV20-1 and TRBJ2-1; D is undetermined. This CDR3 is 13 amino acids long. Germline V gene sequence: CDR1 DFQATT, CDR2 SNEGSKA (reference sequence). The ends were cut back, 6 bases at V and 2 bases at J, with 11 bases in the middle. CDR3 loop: CSAQISTYNEQFF. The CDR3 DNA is TGCAGTGCCCAGATAAGTACCTACAATGAGCAGTTCTTC.

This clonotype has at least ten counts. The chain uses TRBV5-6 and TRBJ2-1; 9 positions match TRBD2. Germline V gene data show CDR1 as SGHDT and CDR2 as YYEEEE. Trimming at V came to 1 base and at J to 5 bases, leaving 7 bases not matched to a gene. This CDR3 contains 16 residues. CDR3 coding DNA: TGTGCCAGCAGCTTGACTAGCGGGTGGGATGACAATGAGCAGTTCTTC. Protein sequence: CASSLTSGWDDNEQFF.

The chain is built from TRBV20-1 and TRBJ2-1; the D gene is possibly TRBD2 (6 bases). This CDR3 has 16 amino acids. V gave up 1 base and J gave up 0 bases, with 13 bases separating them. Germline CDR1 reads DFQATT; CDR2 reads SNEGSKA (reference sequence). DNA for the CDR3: TGCAGTGCTAGAGGAGAATCGACTAGCTCCTACAATGAGCAGTTCTTC. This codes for CSARGESTSSYNEQFF.

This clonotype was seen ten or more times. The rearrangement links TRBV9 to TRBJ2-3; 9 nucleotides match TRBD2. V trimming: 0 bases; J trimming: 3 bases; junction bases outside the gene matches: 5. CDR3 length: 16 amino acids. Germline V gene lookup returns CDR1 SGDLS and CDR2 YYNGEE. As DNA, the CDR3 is TGTGCCAGCAGCGTAGTTGATAGCGGGAGTACAGATACGCAGTATTTT. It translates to CASSVVDSGSTDTQYF. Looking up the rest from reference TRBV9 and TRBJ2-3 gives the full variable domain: DSGVTQTPKHLITATGQRVTLRCSPRSGDLSVYWYQQSLDQGLQFLIQYYNGEERAKGNILERFSAQQFPDLHSELNLSSLELGDSALYFCASSVVDSGSTDTQYFGPGTRLTVL.

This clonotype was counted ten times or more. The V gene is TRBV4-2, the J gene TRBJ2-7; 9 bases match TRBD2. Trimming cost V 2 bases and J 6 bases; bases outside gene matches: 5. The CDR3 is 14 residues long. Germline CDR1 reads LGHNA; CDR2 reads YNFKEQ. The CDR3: CASSQLGLAGEQYF. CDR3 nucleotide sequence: TGTGCCAGCAGCCAATTGGGACTAGCAGGCGAGCAGTACTTC.

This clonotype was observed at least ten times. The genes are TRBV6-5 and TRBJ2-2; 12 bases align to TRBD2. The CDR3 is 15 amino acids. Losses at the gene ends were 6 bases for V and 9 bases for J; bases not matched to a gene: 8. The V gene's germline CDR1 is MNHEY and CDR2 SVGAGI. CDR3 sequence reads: CASSAPTSGSRELFF. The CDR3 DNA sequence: TGTGCCAGCAGCGCCCCGACTAGCGGGAGCCGGGAGCTGTTTTTT.

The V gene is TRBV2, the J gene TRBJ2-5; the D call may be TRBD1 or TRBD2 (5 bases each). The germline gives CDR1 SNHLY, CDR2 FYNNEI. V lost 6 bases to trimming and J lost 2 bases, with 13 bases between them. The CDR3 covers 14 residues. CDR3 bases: TGTGCCAGCAGGGGGATTTGGGGGCAAGAGACCCAGTACTTC. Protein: CASRGIWGQETQYF.

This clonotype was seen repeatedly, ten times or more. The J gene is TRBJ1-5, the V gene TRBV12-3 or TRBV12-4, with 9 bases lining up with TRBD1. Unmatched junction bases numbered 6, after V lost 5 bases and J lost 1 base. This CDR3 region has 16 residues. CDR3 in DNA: TGTGCCAGCAGTACATCGGGACAGGGAAGCAATCAGCCCCAGCATTTT. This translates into CASSTSGQGSNQPQHF.

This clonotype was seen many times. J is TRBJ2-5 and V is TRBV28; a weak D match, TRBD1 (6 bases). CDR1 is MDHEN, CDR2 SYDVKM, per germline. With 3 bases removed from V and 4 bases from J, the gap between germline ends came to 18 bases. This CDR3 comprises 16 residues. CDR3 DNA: TGTGCCAGCAGTTTCCCCACAGGGAACTCTCGAGAGACCCAGTACTTC. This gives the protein CASSFPTGNSRETQYF.

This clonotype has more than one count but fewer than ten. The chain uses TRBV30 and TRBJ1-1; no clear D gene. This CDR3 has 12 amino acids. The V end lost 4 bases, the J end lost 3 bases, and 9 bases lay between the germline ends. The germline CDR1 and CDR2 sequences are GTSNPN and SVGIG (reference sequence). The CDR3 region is CAWTGAYTEAFF. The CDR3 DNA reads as TGTGCCTGGACTGGTGCTTACACTGAAGCTTTCTTT.

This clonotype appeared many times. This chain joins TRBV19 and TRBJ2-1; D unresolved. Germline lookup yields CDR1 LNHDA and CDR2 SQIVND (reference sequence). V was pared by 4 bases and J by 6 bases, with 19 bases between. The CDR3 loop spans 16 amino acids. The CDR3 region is CASSNLPGAYPNEQFF. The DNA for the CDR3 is TGTGCCAGTAGTAACCTTCCCGGAGCCTACCCCAATGAGCAGTTCTTC.

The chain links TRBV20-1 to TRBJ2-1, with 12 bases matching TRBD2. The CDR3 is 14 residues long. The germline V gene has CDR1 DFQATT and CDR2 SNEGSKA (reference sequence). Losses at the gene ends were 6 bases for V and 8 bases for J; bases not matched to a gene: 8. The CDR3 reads CSAPWASGRDEQFF. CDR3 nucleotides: TGCAGTGCCCCGTGGGCTAGCGGGAGGGATGAGCAGTTCTTC.

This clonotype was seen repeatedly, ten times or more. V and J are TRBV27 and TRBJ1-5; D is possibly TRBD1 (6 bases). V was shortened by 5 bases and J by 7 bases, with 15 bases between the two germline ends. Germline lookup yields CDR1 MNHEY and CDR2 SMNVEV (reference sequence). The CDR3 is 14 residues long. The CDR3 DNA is TGTGCCAGCAGTCCTTCCAGGGGAGGGCAGCCCCAGCATTTT. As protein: CASSPSRGGQPQHF.

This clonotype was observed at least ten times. Here the CDR3 reads CASSLGSISTDTQYF. CDR3 nucleotide sequence: TGTGCCAGCAGCTTAGGCTCTATCAGCACAGATACGCAGTATTTT. The chain joins TRBV7-8 to TRBJ2-3; D is unresolved. CDR3 length: 15 residues. Germline CDR1 SGHVS, CDR2 FQNEAQ. V gave up 1 base and J gave up 0 bases, with 8 bases separating them.

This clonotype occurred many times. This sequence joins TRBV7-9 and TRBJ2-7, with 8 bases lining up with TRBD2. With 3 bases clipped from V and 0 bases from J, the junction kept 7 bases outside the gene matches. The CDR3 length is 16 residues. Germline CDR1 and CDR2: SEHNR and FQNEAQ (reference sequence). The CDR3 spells CASSLSRGVHSYEQYF. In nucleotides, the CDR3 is TGTGCCAGCAGCTTGTCGCGGGGGGTCCACTCCTACGAGCAGTACTTC. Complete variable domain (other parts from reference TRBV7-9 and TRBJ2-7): DTGVSQNPRHKITKRGQNVTFRCDPISEHNRLYWYRQTLGQGPEFLTYFQNEAQLEKSRLLSDRFSAERPKGSFSTLEIQRTEQGDSAMYLCASSLSRGVHSYEQYFGPGTRLTVT.

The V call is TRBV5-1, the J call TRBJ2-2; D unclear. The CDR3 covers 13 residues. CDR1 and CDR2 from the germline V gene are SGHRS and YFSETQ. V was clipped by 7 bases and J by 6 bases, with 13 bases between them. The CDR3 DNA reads TGCGCCAGCGCCCCGAGAGGAGCCGGGGAGCTGTTTTTT. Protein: CASAPRGAGELFF.

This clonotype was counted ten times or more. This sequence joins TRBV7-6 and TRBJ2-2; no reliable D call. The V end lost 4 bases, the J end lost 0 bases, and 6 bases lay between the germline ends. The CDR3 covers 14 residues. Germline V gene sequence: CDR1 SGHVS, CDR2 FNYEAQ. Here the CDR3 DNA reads TGTGCCAGCAGCTGGACGGCGAACACCGGGGAGCTGTTTTTT. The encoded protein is CASSWTANTGELFF.